The 22 T cell receptor beta chains in this list originate from one sample, sequenced in a study of shared clonotypes between healthy human individuals. The protocol was immunoSEQ multiplex PCR, while the TCRdb copy is restricted to in-frame clones and leaves out a portion. The sample yields 550,000 to 600,000 clones, roughly 79% seen once. The sample was PBMCs. The receptors come from a woman aged 40-49 years in good health. Some clones in this sample may be carry-over from other donors' samples.

This clone was detected a few times. V and J are TRBV2 and TRBJ2-1, with a possible D match to TRBD1 (7 bases). CDR3 length equals 15 residues. The germline V gene encodes CDR1 SNHLY and CDR2 FYNNEI. V shed 3 bases and J shed 7 bases, with 16 bases lying between them. The CDR3 nucleotides read TGTGCCAGCAGTGACTGGCGGGACAGAGGGAATGAGCAGTTCTTC. Amino acid sequence: CASSDWRDRGNEQFF.

The genes are TRBV6-4 and TRBJ2-3; 11 bases are a match to TRBD2. CDR3 length: 16 residues. V lost 4 bases and J lost 6; bases outside the gene matches: 9. Germline V gives CDR1 MRHNA, CDR2 SNTAGT. The CDR3 sequence: CASSGETSGSVDTQYF. For the CDR3, the DNA is TGTGCCAGCAGTGGAGAAACTAGCGGGAGTGTCGATACGCAGTATTTT.

This chain links TRBV6-1 with TRBJ1-2; TRBD1 aligns across 8 bases. This CDR3 region has 14 residues. The V segment lost 4 bases and the J segment 6 bases; nucleotides outside the gene matches: 7. The germline V gene has CDR1 MNHNS and CDR2 SASEGT. The CDR3 reads CASSASGGWDGYTF. DNA of the CDR3: TGTGCCAGCAGTGCTTCAGGGGGCTGGGATGGCTACACCTTC.

This clone was counted once. The rearrangement joins TRBV29-1 to TRBJ1-1; D remains ambiguous. Germline lookup yields CDR1 SQVTM and CDR2 ANQGSEA. This CDR3 has 10 residues. Trimming shortened V by 7 bases and J by 5 bases, and 8 bases separated the two germline ends. The CDR3 is CSAQFTEAFF. CDR3 sequence (DNA): TGCAGCGCTCAATTTACTGAAGCTTTCTTT.

V is TRBV11-1 and J is TRBJ2-2; 13 bases line up with TRBD2. This CDR3 contains 17 residues. With V trimmed by 1 base and J by 5 bases, 4 bases remained unmatched. CDR1 and CDR2 (germline): SGHAT, FQDESV (reference sequence). CDR3 nucleotide sequence: TGTGCCAGCAGCTTAGGAAAGGGACTAGCGGGAACCGGGGAGCTGTTTTTT. Translation gives CASSLGKGLAGTGELFF.

This chain joins TRBV19 and TRBJ2-1, with 9 positions matching TRBD2. There are 14 residues in the CDR3. J gave up 7 bases and V 10 bases, and 11 bases lay outside the gene matches. Germline V CDR1 and CDR2: LNHDA, SQIVND (reference sequence). CDR3 protein: CATTSAGGWNEQFF. For the CDR3, the DNA is TGTGCCACCACTTCGGCGGGAGGGTGGAATGAGCAGTTCTTC.

The chain recombines TRBV18 with TRBJ2-5; 7 nucleotides align to TRBD1. In germline, CDR1 is KGHSH, CDR2 LQKENI. CDR3 size: 15 residues. With 4 bases clipped from V and 0 bases from J, the junction kept 5 bases outside the gene matches. The DNA of the CDR3 is TGTGCCAGCTCACTAGAGACAGGGAACCAAGAGACCCAGTACTTC. Translation gives CASSLETGNQETQYF. The whole variable domain, remainder taken from reference TRBV18 and TRBJ2-5, is NAGVMQNPRHLVRRRGQEARLRCSPMKGHSHVYWYRQLPEEGLKFMVYLQKENIIDESGMPKERFSAEFPKEGPSILRIQQVVRGDSAAYFCASSLETGNQETQYFGPGTRLLVL.

The chain couples TRBV5-4 to TRBJ1-2, with TRBD1 matching 9 bases. The CDR3 totals 14 residues. Trimming cost V 4 bases and J 4 bases; bases outside gene matches: 5. Germline CDR1 and CDR2: SGHNT and YYREEE (reference sequence). The CDR3 reads CASSDTGGGYGYTF. The CDR3 DNA follows: TGTGCCAGCAGCGATACAGGGGGCGGCTATGGCTACACCTTC.

The rearrangement joins TRBV9 to TRBJ2-1, with 10 bases identical to TRBD2. This CDR3 spans 15 amino acids. V was pared by 3 bases and J by 8 bases, with 8 bases of the junction left unmatched. The germline V gene has CDR1 SGDLS and CDR2 YYNGEE. CDR3 bases: TGTGCCAGCAGCGCCCCCTCTAGCGGGAGCTATGAGCAGTTCTTC. Residues: CASSAPSSGSYEQFF.

The genes are TRBV28 and TRBJ2-2, with D perhaps TRBD2 (6 bases). CDR1 and CDR2 (germline): MDHEN, SYDVKM. Deletions cut 2 bases from V and 2 bases from J, with 9 bases between. The CDR3 covers 15 residues. The CDR3, as DNA: TGTGCCAGCAGTTTAGACGGGACTAACACCGGGGAGCTGTTTTTT. It specifies CASSLDGTNTGELFF.

The table lists this clone with a few counts. CDR3 nucleotide sequence: TGTGCCAGCAGCCGAGTGGGACTAGCGAAGAAAAATGAGCAGTTCTTC. It is translated as CASSRVGLAKKNEQFF. V and J are TRBV7-8 and TRBJ2-1; 10 bases match TRBD2. V dropped 5 bases and J dropped 7; count of bases not matched to a gene: 11. The CDR3 extends over 16 amino acids. Germline CDR1 SGHVS, CDR2 FQNEAQ.

The J gene is TRBJ1-6, the V gene TRBV30; tentatively, D is TRBD1 (5 bases). Germline V CDR1 and CDR2: GTSNPN, SVGIG (reference sequence). This CDR3 is 14 amino acids long. The V end lost 4 bases, the J end lost 1 base, and 8 bases lay between the germline ends. The CDR3 sequence is CAWTKGSYNSPLHF. The CDR3 DNA sequence: TGTGCCTGGACGAAGGGGTCCTATAATTCACCCCTCCACTTT.

The V gene is TRBV6-6, the J gene TRBJ2-7, with D possibly TRBD1 on 5 matching bases. V lost 4 bases and J lost 2, with 12 bases in between. This CDR3 spans 14 amino acids. Germline V CDR1 and CDR2: MNHNY, SVGAGI (reference sequence). The CDR3, as DNA: TGTGCCAGCAGTTCTAGGACAAACGCCTACGAGCAGTACTTC. It specifies CASSSRTNAYEQYF.

The chain combines TRBV28 with TRBJ1-2; 7 bases line up with TRBD1. Germline values: CDR1 MDHEN, CDR2 SYDVKM. This CDR3 comprises 15 residues. Germline trimming cut 4 bases from V and 6 bases from J; bases unmatched to any gene: 11. The DNA of the CDR3 is TGTGCCAGCAGTTCCGCCCCCGGACAGGCGGATGGCTACACCTTC. It specifies CASSSAPGQADGYTF.

This clone was seen only a few times. The chain has TRBV25-1 and TRBJ2-2; D could derive from TRBD1 or TRBD2 (6 bases each). Germline V gene sequence: CDR1 MGHDK, CDR2 SYGVNS. The V end was cut by 4 bases, the J end by 5 bases, with 8 bases between. This CDR3 is built from 13 residues. The chain's CDR3 is CASSGGATGELFF. For the CDR3, the DNA is TGTGCCAGCAGTGGGGGGGCTACCGGGGAGCTGTTTTTT.

The rearrangement uses TRBV4-2 and TRBJ1-2, with 7 nucleotides matching TRBD1. After removal of 0 bases from V and 4 bases from J, the junction contained 14 bases not matched to a gene. The germline CDR1 and CDR2 sequences are LGHNA and YNFKEQ. CDR3 length: 18 residues. The CDR3 DNA reads TGTGCCAGCAGCCAAGAACTGCGGCAGGGACAGCCAATCTATGGCTACACCTTC. Translating it yields CASSQELRQGQPIYGYTF.

V gene TRBV2 combines with J gene TRBJ1-1; D is perhaps TRBD1 (6 bases). In germline, CDR1 is SNHLY, CDR2 FYNNEI. Trimming removed 4 bases at V and 3 bases at J, with 15 bases between. This CDR3 is built from 15 residues. The CDR3 coding sequence is TGTGCCAGCAGTGTACAGGGCTTCGGGTACACTGAAGCTTTCTTT. This sequence encodes CASSVQGFGYTEAFF.

The chain uses TRBV6-6 and TRBJ1-4; no clear D. The germline V gene has CDR1 MNHNY and CDR2 SVGAGI (reference sequence). V gave up 2 bases and J gave up 4 bases, with 11 bases separating them. CDR3 length: 15 amino acids. The CDR3 region is CASSYEMSGNEKLFF. As DNA, the CDR3 is TGTGCCAGCAGTTACGAAATGTCGGGTAATGAAAAACTGTTTTTT.

The rearrangement links TRBV28 to TRBJ2-7; D possibly corresponds to TRBD2 (5 bases). This CDR3 spans 14 amino acids. V lost 4 bases, J lost 5 bases, and 15 bases lay in between. Germline CDR1 MDHEN, CDR2 SYDVKM. The CDR3 bases are TGTGCCAGCAGTTCACCGGCCGAGGGCCACGAGCAGTACTTC. Its translation is CASSSPAEGHEQYF.

The chain combines TRBV5-1 with TRBJ1-1; D is uncertain. The V end lost 4 bases, the J end lost 1 base, and 11 bases lay between the germline ends. The CDR3 is 14 residues long. Germline CDR1 reads SGHRS; CDR2 reads YFSETQ. The CDR3 region is CASSPQPENTEAFF. CDR3 nucleotides: TGCGCCAGCAGCCCACAGCCCGAGAACACTGAAGCTTTCTTT.

The chain has TRBV2 and TRBJ2-1, with 8 positions matching TRBD2. The CDR3 contains 14 residues. Trimming at V came to 4 bases and at J to 6 bases, leaving 5 bases not matched to a gene. CDR1 SNHLY and CDR2 FYNNEI come from the germline V gene. The CDR3 protein is CASSVDGRGNEQFF. The CDR3 DNA reads TGTGCCAGCAGTGTTGACGGGAGGGGCAATGAGCAGTTCTTC.

The gene calls are TRBV10-3 and TRBJ2-5; the match to TRBD2 covers 8 bases. The CDR3 has 14 residues. CDR1 is ENHRY and CDR2 is SYGVKD in the germline V gene. V shed 10 bases and J 2 bases; nucleotides not matched to a gene: 9. The CDR3 is CASGPGTRQETQYF. The DNA for the CDR3 is TGTGCCAGTGGGCCAGGGACTAGACAAGAGACCCAGTACTTC.